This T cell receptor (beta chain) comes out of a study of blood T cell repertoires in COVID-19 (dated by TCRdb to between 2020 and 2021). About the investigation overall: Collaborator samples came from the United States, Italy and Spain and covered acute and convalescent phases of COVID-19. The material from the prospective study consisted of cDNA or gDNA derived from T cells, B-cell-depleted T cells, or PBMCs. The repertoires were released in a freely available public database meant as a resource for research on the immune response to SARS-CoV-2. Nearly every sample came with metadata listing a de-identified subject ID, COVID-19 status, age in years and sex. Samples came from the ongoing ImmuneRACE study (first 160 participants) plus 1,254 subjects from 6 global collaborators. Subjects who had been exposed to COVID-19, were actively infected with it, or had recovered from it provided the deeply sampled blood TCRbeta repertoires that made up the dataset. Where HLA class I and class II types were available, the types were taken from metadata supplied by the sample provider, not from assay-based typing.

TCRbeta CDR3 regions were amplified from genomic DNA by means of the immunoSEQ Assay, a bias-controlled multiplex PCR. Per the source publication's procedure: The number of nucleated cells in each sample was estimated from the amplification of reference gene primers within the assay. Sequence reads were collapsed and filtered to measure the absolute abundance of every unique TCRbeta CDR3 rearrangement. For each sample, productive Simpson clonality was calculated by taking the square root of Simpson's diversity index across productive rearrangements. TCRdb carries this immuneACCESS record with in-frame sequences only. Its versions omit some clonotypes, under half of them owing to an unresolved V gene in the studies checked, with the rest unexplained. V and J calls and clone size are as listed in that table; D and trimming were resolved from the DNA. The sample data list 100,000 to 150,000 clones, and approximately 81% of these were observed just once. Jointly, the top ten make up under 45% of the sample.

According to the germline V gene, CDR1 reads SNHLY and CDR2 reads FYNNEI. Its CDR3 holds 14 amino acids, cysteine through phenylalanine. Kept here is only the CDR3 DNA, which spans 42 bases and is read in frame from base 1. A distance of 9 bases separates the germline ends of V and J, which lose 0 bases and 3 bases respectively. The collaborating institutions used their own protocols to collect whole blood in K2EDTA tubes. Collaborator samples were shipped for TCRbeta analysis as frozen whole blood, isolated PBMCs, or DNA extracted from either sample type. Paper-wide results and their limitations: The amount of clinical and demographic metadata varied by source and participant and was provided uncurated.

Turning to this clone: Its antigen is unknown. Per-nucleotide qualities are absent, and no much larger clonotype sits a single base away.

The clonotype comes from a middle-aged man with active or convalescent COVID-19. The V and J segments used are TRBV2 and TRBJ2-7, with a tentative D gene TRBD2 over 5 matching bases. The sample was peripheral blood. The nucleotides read TGTGCCAGCAGTGAAGCTCTGGAGGACTACGAGCAGTACTTC. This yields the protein CASSEALEDYEQYF.